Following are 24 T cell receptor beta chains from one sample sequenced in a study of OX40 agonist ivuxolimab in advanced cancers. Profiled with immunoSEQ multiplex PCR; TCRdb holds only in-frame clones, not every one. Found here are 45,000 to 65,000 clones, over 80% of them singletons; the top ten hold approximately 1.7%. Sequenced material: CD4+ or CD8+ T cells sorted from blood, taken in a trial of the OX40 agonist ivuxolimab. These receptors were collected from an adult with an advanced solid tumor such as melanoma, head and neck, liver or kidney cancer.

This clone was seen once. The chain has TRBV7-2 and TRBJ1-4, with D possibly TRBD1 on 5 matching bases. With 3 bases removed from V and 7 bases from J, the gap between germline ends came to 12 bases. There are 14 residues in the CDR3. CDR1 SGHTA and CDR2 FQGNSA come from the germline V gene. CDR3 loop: CASSFTGGSEKLFF. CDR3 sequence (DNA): TGTGCCAGCAGCTTCACCGGGGGGAGTGAAAAACTGTTTTTT.

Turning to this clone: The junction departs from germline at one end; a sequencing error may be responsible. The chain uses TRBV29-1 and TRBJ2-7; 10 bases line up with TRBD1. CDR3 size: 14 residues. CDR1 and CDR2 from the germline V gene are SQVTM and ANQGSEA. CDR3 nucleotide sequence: TGCAGCGTTAAAGAGGGACAGGGGAGTTACGAGCAGTACTTC. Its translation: CSVKEGQGSYEQYF.

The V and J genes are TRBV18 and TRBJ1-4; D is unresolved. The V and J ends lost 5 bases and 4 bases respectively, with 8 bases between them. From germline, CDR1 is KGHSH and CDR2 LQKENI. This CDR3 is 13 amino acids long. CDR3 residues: CASSENSNEKLFF. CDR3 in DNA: TGTGCCAGCTCAGAAAACAGTAATGAAAAACTGTTTTTT.

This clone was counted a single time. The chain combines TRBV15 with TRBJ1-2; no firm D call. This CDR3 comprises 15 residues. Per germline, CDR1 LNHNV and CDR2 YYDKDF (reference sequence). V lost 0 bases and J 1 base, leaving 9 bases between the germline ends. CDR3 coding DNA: TGTGCCACCAGCAGAGATCCTGGAAGTAACTATGGCTACACCTTC. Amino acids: CATSRDPGSNYGYTF.

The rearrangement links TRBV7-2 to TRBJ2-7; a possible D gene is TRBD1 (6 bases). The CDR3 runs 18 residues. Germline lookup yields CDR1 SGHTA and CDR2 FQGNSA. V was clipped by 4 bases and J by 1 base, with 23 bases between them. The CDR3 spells CASSSAVSQGTLSYEQYF. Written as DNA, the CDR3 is TGTGCCAGCAGCTCCGCCGTGTCGCAGGGGACCCTTTCCTACGAGCAGTACTTC.

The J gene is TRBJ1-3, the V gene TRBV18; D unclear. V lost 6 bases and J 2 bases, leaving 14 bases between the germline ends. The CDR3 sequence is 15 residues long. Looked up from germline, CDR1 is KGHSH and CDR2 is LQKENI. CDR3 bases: TGTGCCAGCTCCACGGTAACTGGCCCTGGAAACACCATATATTTT. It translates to CASSTVTGPGNTIYF. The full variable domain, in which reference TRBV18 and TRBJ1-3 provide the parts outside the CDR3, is NAGVMQNPRHLVRRRGQEARLRCSPMKGHSHVYWYRQLPEEGLKFMVYLQKENIIDESGMPKERFSAEFPKEGPSILRIQQVVRGDSAAYFCASSTVTGPGNTIYFGEGSWLTVV.

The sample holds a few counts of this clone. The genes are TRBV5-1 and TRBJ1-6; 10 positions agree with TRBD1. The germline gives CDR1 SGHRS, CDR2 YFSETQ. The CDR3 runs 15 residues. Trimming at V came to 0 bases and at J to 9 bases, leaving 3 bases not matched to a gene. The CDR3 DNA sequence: TGCGCCAGCAGCTTGGCGACAGGGGGCAGTTCACCCCTCCACTTT. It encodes CASSLATGGSSPLHF.

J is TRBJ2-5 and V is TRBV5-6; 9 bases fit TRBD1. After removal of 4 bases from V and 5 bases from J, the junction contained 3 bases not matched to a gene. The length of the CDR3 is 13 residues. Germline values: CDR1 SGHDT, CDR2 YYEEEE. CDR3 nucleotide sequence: TGTGCCAGCAGCCGGACAGGGGTGGAGACCCAGTACTTC. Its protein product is CASSRTGVETQYF.

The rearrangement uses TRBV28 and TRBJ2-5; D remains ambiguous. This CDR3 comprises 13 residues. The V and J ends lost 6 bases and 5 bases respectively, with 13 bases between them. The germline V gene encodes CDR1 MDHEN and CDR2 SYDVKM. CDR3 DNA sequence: TGTGCCAGCAGAGTCACGGGTGGGGAGACCCAGTACTTC. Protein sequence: CASRVTGGETQYF.

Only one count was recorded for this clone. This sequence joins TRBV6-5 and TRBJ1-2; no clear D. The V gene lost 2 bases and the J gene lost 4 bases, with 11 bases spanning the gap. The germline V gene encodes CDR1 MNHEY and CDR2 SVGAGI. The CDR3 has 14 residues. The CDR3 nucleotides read TGTGCCAGCAGTTACGCCGGGAAGAGCTATGGCTACACCTTC. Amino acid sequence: CASSYAGKSYGYTF.

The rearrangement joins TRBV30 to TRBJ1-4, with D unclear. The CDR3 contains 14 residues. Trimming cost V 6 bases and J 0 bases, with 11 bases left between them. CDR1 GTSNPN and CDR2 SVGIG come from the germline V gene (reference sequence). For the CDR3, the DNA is TGTGCCTGCCTGGTTACAGCAACTAATGAAAAACTGTTTTTT. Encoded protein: CACLVTATNEKLFF.

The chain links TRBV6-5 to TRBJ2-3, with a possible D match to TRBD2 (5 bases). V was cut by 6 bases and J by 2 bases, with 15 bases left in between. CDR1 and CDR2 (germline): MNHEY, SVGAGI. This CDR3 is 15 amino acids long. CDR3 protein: CASRKRRGLTDTQYF. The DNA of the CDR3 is TGTGCCAGCAGGAAGAGACGGGGTCTCACAGATACGCAGTATTTT.

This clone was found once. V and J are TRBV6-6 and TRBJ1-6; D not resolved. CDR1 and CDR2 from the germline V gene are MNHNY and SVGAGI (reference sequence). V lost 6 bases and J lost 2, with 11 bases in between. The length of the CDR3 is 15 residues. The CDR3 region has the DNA TGTGCCAGCAGCCGAGGATTGACCTATAATTCACCCCTCCACTTT. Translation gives CASSRGLTYNSPLHF.

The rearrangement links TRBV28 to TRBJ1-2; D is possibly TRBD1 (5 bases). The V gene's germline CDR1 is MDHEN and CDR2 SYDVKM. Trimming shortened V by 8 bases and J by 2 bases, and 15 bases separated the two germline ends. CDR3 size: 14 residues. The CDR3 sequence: CASGGGALNYGYTF. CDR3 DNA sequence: TGTGCCAGCGGGGGAGGGGCCTTAAACTATGGCTACACCTTC.

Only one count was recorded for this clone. As DNA, the CDR3 is TGTGCCAGCAGCCCACCGACCACAGATACGCAGTATTTT. Its translation: CASSPPTTDTQYF. The V and J genes are TRBV7-2 and TRBJ2-3, with unresolved D. V was cut by 5 bases and J by 2 bases, with 8 bases left in between. The germline V gene encodes CDR1 SGHTA and CDR2 FQGNSA. This CDR3 is 13 amino acids long. Looking up the rest from reference TRBV7-2 and TRBJ2-3 gives the full variable domain: GAGVSQSPSNKVTEKGKDVELRCDPISGHTALYWYRQSLGQGLEFLIYFQGNSAPDKSGLPSDRFSAERTGGSVSTLTIQRTQQEDSAVYLCASSPPTTDTQYFGPGTRLTVL.

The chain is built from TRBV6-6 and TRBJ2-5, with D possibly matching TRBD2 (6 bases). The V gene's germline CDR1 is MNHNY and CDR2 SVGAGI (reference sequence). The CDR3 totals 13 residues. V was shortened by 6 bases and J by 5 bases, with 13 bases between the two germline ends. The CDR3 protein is CASRPGGGETQYF. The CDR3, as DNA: TGTGCCAGCAGACCTGGCGGAGGGGAGACCCAGTACTTC.

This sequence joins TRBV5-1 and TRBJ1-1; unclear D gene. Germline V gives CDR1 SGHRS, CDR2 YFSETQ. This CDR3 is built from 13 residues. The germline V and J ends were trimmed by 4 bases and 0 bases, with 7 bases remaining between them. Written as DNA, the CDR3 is TGCGCCAGCAGCCTCCGGATGAACACTGAAGCTTTCTTT. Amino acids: CASSLRMNTEAFF.

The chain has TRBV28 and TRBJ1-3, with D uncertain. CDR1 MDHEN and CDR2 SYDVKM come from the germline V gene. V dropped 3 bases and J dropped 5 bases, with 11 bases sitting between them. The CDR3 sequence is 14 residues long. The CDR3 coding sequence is TGTGCCAGCAGTTTGTCCCCGCCGAGAAACACCATATATTTT. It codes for CASSLSPPRNTIYF.

This CDR3 is CSARESITQYF. In nucleotides, the CDR3 is TGCAGTGCTAGAGAGTCGATTACCCAGTACTTC. The chain uses TRBV20-1 and TRBJ2-5; D ambiguous. CDR1 and CDR2 from the germline V gene are DFQATT and SNEGSKA (reference sequence). Trimming shortened V by 0 bases and J by 8 bases, and 7 bases separated the two germline ends. The CDR3 has 11 residues.

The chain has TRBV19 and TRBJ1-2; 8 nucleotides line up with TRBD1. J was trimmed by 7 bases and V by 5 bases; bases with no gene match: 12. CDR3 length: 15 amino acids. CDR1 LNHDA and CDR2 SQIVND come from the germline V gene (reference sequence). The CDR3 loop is CASSSLRGQVGGYTF. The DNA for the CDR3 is TGTGCCAGTAGTTCCCTCAGGGGGCAGGTTGGTGGCTACACCTTC.

The CDR3 DNA is TGTGCCAGCTCAACGACTAGCGGGAGAACAGATACGCAGTATTTT. Residues: CASSTTSGRTDTQYF. The chain combines TRBV18 with TRBJ2-3, with TRBD2 identical over 12 bases. CDR1 KGHSH and CDR2 LQKENI come from the germline V gene. J was trimmed by 3 bases and V by 5 bases; bases with no gene match: 3. The CDR3 loop spans 15 amino acids.

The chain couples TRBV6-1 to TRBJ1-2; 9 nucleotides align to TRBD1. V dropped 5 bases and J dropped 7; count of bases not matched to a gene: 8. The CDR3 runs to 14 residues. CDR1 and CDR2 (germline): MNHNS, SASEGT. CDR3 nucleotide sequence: TGTGCCAGCAGTCTGGACAGGGGTTTCGGTGGCTACACCTTC. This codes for CASSLDRGFGGYTF.

The CDR3 protein is CASSELKETQYF. In DNA form, the CDR3 reads TGTGCCAGCAGTGAGCTAAAAGAGACCCAGTACTTC. J is TRBJ2-5 and V is TRBV2; no clear D gene. CDR3 length: 12 residues. CDR1 and CDR2 from the germline V gene are SNHLY and FYNNEI. Between the trimmed V and J ends, which lost 3 bases and 3 bases, there was a span of 5 bases.

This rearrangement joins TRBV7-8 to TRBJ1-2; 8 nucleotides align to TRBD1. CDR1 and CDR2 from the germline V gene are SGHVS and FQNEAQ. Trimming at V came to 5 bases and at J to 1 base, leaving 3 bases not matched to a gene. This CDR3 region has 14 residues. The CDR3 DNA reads TGTGCCAGCAGCCAACAGGGGGGTAACTATGGCTACACCTTC. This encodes CASSQQGGNYGYTF.